The rows below give T cell receptor beta chains drawn from one sample of a study of cytomegalovirus exposure and HLA in healthy donors. Produced via immunoSEQ multiplex PCR; TCRdb's table is partial and in-frame only. The data contain about 82,000 clones, about 79% of them singletons. The specimen sequenced was PBMCs. The receptors stem from a man in his 70s in good health and CMV-seropositive. CDR3s leave out the opening cysteine and the closing phenylalanine or tryptophan. Fields, in order: D gene, V gene, J gene, CDR3 protein. D genes are given only for firm matches.

D: .; V: TRBV2; J: TRBJ2-5; CDR3: ASRAETQY
D: .; V: TRBV10-2; J: TRBJ1-5; CDR3: ASSNGWGGSNQPQH
D: .; V: TRBV5-6; J: TRBJ2-5; CDR3: ASSLVQQETQY
D: TRBD1; V: TRBV6-1; J: TRBJ2-5; CDR3: ASSDQLTGGGETQY
D: TRBD1; V: TRBV5-1; J: TRBJ2-3; CDR3: ASSLGQDTDTQY
D: .; V: TRBV28; J: TRBJ2-7; CDR3: ASRLEGLAYEQY
D: .; V: TRBV2; J: TRBJ2-3; CDR3: ASSERASARDTQY
D: TRBD2; V: TRBV18; J: TRBJ2-3; CDR3: ASSPGLATDTQY
D: .; V: TRBV6-5; J: TRBJ1-2; CDR3: ASSKQGADYGYT
D: .; V: TRBV7-8; J: TRBJ2-5; CDR3: ASSLALEGTQY
D: .; V: TRBV9; J: TRBJ2-1; CDR3: ASSGGVPSQF
D: .; V: TRBV30; J: TRBJ1-3; CDR3: AWSPPDRISGNTIY
D: TRBD1; V: TRBV4-1; J: TRBJ1-2; CDR3: ASSLSLGQGGYGYT
D: TRBD2; V: TRBV7-2; J: TRBJ2-4; CDR3: ASSFPGLAGGLKNIQY
D: .; V: TRBV10-2; J: TRBJ2-1; CDR3: ASSMRPRVNEQF
D: .; V: TRBV7-3; J: TRBJ2-1; CDR3: ASSFTGNNEQF
D: TRBD1; V: TRBV11-1; J: TRBJ1-1; CDR3: ASSLVPQTGALRAF
D: TRBD1; V: TRBV19; J: TRBJ1-2; CDR3: ASSGGQILGYGYT
D: .; V: TRBV4-1; J: TRBJ1-1; CDR3: ASSQGLQYTEAF
D: TRBD1; V: TRBV7-6; J: TRBJ1-3; CDR3: ASSATGAGNTIY
D: TRBD2; V: TRBV19; J: TRBJ2-7; CDR3: ASSKREGGYEQY
D: TRBD1; V: TRBV7-6; J: TRBJ1-2; CDR3: ASSSRGQSDYGYT